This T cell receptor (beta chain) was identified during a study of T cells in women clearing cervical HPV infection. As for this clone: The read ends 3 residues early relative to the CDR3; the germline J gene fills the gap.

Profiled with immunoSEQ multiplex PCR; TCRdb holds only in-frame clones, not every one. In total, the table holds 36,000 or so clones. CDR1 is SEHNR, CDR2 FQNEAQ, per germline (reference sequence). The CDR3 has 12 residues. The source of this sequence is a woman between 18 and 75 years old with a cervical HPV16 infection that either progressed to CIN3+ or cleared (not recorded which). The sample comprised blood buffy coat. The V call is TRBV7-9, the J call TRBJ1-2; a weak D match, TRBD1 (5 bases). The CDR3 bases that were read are TGTGCCAGCAGCTTAGGGGGCAATGAC. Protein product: CASSLGGND. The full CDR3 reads CASSLGGNDYTF.